This record covers a single TCR beta chain. Its antigen is still unknown. The sample holds other DNA sequences that translate to the same CDR3. The entry originates in a study of OX40 agonist ivuxolimab in advanced cancers. Whole-study context: Hepatocellular carcinoma, melanoma, renal cell or head and neck cancer affected the dose-escalation patients.

The repertoire was sequenced with immunoSEQ multiplex PCR; TCRdb's copy has only in-frame clones and lacks some. The repertoire has 50,000 to 85,000 clones, 75% to 90% of them found once; the top ten carry 2%. The CDR3 extends over 12 amino acids. Germline V gene sequence: CDR1 MRHNA, CDR2 SNTAGT. Deletions cut 3 bases from V and 1 base from J, with 2 bases between. Overall study findings and caveats: Low clonal expansion, among the lowest seen, marked partial responders at 0.1-3.0 mg/kg.

The specimen was CD4+ or CD8+ T cells sorted from blood, collected in a trial of the OX40 agonist ivuxolimab. This chain links TRBV6-4 with TRBJ2-3, with D unresolved. The receptor was derived from an adult with an advanced solid tumor such as melanoma, head and neck, liver or kidney cancer. CDR3 nucleotides: TGTGCCAGCAGTGAAGGCACAGATACGCAGTATTTT. As protein: CASSEGTDTQYF.